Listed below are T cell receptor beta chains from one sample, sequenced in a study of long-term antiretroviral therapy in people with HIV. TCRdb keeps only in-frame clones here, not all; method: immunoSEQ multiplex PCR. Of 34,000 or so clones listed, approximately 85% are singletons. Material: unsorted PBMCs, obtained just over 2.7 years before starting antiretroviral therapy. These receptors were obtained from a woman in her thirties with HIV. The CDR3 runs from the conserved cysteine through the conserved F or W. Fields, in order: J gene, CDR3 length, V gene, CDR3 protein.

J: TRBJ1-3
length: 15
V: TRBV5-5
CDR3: CASSSTLGSGNTIYF

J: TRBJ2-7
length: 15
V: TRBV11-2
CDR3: CASSSGLAPSYEQYF

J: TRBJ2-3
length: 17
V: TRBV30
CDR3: CAWSASVKILFTDTQYF

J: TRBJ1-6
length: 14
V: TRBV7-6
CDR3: CASSPGYYNSPLHF

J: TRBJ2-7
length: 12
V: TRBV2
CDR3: CASTDGIHEQYF

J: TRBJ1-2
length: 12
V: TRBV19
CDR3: CASSMDRRGYTF

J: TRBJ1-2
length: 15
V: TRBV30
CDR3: CAWRKSGQVIYGYTF

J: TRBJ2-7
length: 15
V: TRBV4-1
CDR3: CASSQTTGGPYEQYF

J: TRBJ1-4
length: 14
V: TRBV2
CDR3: CASRDGTGNEKLFF

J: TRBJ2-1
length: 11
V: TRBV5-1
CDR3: CASSQDREQFF

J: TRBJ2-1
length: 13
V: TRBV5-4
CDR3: CASSLWGGNEQFF

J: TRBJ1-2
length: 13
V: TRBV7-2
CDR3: CASSLEQSYGYTF

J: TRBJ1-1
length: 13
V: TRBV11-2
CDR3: CASSSQRDTEAFF

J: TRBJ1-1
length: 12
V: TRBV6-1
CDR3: CASSDRGLAAFF

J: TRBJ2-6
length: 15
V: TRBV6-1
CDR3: CASSEGVSGANVLTF

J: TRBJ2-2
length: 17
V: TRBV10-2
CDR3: CASSPGLAGGPGGELFF

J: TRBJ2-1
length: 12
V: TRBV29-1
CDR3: CSVEVGAWEQFF

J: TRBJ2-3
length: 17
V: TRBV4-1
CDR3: CASSQKQAGPSTDTQYF

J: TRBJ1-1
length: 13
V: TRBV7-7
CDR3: CASSLSLNTEAFF

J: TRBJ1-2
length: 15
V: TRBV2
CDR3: CASSEGAGSTYGYTF

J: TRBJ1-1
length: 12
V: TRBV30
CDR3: CAWRGENTEAFF

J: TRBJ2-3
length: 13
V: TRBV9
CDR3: CASSESGTDTQYF

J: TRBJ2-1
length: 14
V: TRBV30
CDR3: CAGKRTEPYNEQFF

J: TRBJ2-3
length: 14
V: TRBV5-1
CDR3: CASSPDRVIDTQYF

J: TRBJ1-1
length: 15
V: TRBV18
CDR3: CTSSPWAWGSTEAFF

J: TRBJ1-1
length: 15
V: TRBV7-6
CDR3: CASSSYGAVNTEAFF

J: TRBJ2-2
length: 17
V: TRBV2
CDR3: CASSQIRQGAIAGELFF

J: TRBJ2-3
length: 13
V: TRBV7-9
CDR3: CASRTSSTDTQYF

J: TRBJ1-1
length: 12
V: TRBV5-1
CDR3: CASSSENTEAFF

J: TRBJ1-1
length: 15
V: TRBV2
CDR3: CASSAESTLNTEAFF

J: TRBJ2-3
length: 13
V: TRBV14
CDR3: CASSQDDTDTQYF

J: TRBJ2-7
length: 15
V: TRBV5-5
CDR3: CASSQKTSGGAKQYF

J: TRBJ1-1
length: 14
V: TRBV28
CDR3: CASSLMGATTEAFF

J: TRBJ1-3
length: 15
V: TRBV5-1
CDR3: CASSLGQSDTNTIYF

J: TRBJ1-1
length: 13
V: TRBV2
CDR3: CASSISGDTEAFF

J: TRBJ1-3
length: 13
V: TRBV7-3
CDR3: CASSGGPGNTIYF

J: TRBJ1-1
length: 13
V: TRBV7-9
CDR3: CASSLDPAAEAFF

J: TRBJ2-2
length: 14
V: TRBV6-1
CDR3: CASSRDFHTGELFF

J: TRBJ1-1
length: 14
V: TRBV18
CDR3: CASSPKKSNTEAFF

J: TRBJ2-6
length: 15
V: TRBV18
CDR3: CASSFGGSGANVLTF

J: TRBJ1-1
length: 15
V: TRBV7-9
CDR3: CASSRRTGRYTEAFF

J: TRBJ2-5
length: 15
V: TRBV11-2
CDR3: CASSQGTTSGETQYF

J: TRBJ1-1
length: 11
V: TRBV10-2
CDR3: CASKMGTEAFF

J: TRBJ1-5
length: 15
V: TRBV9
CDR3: CASSVGGRSDQPQHF

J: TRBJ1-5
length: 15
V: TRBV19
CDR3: CASRDGTNSNQPQHF

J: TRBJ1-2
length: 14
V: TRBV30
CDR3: CAWSVGQGSRGYTF

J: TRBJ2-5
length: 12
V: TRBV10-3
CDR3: CAIGDRQETQYF

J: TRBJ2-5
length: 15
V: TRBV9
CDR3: CASSVAGSVGETQYF

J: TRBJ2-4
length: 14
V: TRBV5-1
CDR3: CASSFLGDQNIQYF

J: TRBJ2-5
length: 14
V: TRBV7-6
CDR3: CASSKGTAQETQYF

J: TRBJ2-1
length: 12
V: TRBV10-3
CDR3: CAISGYGNEQFF

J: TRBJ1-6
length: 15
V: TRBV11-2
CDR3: CASSSDDRISSPLHF

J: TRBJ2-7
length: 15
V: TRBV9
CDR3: CASSGGDRGSSEQYF

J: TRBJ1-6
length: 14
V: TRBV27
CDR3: CASGLETGRTPLHF

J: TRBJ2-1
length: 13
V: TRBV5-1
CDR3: CASSDGIYNEQFF

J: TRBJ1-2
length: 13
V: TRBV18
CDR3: CASSPDGNYGYTF

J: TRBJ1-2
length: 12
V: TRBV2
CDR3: CASSEDVSGYTF

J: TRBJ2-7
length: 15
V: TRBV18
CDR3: CASSPMGTGVGEQYF

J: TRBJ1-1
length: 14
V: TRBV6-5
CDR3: CASSYLGGGTEAFF

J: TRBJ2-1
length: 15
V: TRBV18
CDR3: CASSPITPGGAEQFF